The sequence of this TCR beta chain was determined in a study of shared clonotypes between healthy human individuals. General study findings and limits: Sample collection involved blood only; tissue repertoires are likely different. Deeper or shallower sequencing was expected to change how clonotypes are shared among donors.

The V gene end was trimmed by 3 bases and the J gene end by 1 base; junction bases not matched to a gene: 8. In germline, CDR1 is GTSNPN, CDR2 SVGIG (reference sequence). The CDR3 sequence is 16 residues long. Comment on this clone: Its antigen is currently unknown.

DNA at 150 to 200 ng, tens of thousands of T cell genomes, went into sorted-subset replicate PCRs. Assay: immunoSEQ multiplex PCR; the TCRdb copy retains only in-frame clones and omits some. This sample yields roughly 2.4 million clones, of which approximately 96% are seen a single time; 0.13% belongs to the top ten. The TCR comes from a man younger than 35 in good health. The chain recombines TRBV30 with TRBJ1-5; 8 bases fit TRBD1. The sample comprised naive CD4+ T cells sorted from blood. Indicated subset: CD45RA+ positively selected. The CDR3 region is CAWSVTRQGSNQPQHF. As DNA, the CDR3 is TGTGCCTGGAGCGTGACTAGACAGGGGAGCAATCAGCCCCAGCATTTT.